This entry lists 21 T cell receptor beta chains sequenced from one sample in a study of blood T cell repertoires in COVID-19. Assay used: immunoSEQ multiplex PCR; TCRdb lists only in-frame clones, some missing. The repertoire includes under 150,000 clones, approximately 88% of them detected once, and about 28% sits in the top ten. Sample: peripheral blood. Receptors originate from a human donor in a cohort sampled during active COVID-19.

This chain joins TRBV2 and TRBJ2-5; D remains unclear. Germline V lookup: CDR1 SNHLY, CDR2 FYNNEI. The V end lost 0 bases, the J end lost 9 bases, and 8 bases lay between the germline ends. The CDR3 is made up of 12 amino acids. The CDR3: CASSEARNAQYF. As DNA, the CDR3 is TGTGCCAGCAGTGAAGCGCGGAACGCCCAGTACTTC.

This chain links TRBV19 with TRBJ2-1; D unclear. Germline V gene data show CDR1 as LNHDA and CDR2 as SQIVND (reference sequence). V shed 0 bases and J shed 6 bases, with 12 bases lying between them. CDR3 length equals 15 residues. CDR3 coding DNA: TGTGCCAGTAGTATAGACGTCCGCGGATTCAATGAGCAGTTCTTC. Translating it yields CASSIDVRGFNEQFF.

The CDR3 is CASSLRGSYEQYF. CDR3 coding DNA: TGTGCCAGCAGCCTCAGGGGCTCCTACGAGCAGTACTTC. The genes are TRBV6-5 and TRBJ2-7; the D gene is possibly TRBD1 (6 bases). Germline CDR1 reads MNHEY; CDR2 reads SVGAGI. V lost 6 bases, J lost 0 bases, and 9 bases lay in between. The CDR3 covers 13 residues.

This chain connects TRBV4-1 to TRBJ1-5; TRBD1 aligns across 8 bases. Germline V lookup: CDR1 MGHRA, CDR2 YSYEKL. Trimming removed 1 base from V and 5 bases from J; junction bases left unmatched: 7. The CDR3 sequence is 16 residues long. This CDR3 reads CASSQAGRGLDQPQHF. CDR3 DNA: TGCGCCAGCAGCCAAGCAGGCAGGGGGCTAGATCAGCCCCAGCATTTT.

The genes are TRBV4-2 and TRBJ1-5, with 11 bases fitting TRBD1. The CDR3 is 15 amino acids. Germline loops: CDR1 LGHNA, CDR2 YNFKEQ. Unmatched junction bases numbered 2, after V lost 3 bases and J lost 4 bases. The CDR3 bases are TGTGCCAGCAGCCAGGACAGGGGGCGGAATCAGCCCCAGCATTTT. Encoded protein: CASSQDRGRNQPQHF.

The chain couples TRBV7-2 to TRBJ1-1; tentative D call: TRBD1 (6 bases). Trimming shortened V by 1 base and J by 1 base, and 10 bases separated the two germline ends. CDR1 is SGHTA, CDR2 FQGNSA, per germline. There are 15 residues in the CDR3. CDR3 sequence reads: CASSLGRGPNTEAFF. CDR3 nucleotides: TGTGCCAGCAGCTTAGGCAGGGGACCGAACACTGAAGCTTTCTTT.

V is TRBV7-6 and J is TRBJ1-5; 7 nucleotides match TRBD1. The junction had 12 bases not matched to a gene; V was cut back by 10 bases and J by 3 bases. CDR3 length equals 15 residues. From germline, CDR1 is SGHVS and CDR2 FNYEAQ. The CDR3: CANSPDRDPNQPQHF. The CDR3 region has the DNA TGTGCCAACTCACCCGACAGGGACCCCAATCAGCCCCAGCATTTT.

The chain uses TRBV19 and TRBJ1-3; D perhaps matches TRBD1 (6 bases). The ends were cut back, 4 bases at V and 6 bases at J, with 13 bases in the middle. The CDR3 is 14 amino acids. Germline assignment: CDR1 LNHDA and CDR2 SQIVND (reference sequence). CDR3 sequence: CASSTTGTQNTIYF. CDR3 coding DNA: TGTGCCAGTAGTACGACAGGAACTCAAAACACCATATATTTT.

Here the CDR3 reads CASSKGLLSSYEQYF. The CDR3 DNA follows: TGTGCCAGCAGTAAGGGACTTTTGAGCTCCTACGAGCAGTACTTC. The V gene is TRBV6-2 or TRBV6-3, the J gene TRBJ2-7, with D perhaps matching TRBD2 (6 bases). CDR3 length: 15 residues. In germline, CDR1 is MNHEY, CDR2 SVGEGT. The germline V and J ends were trimmed by 5 bases and 0 bases, with 14 bases remaining between them.

The chain's CDR3 is CASSLGASGGDTQYF. In nucleotides, the CDR3 is TGTGCCAGCAGCTTAGGGGCTAGCGGGGGAGATACGCAGTATTTT. This chain uses TRBV7-7 with TRBJ2-3, with 10 bases that match TRBD2. Germline V lookup: CDR1 SSHAT, CDR2 FNYEAQ (reference sequence). The V segment lost 1 base and the J segment 5 bases; nucleotides outside the gene matches: 3. The CDR3 extends over 15 amino acids.

The rearrangement links TRBV4-1 to TRBJ2-1; TRBD2 agrees at 16 bases. CDR1 and CDR2 (germline): MGHRA, YSYEKL. V gave up 4 bases and J gave up 4 bases; unmatched junction bases: 16. There are 21 residues in the CDR3. Here the CDR3 reads CASSPPRLGLAGGPKYNEQFF. The CDR3 nucleotides read TGCGCCAGCAGCCCCCCAAGATTGGGACTAGCGGGGGGGCCCAAGTACAATGAGCAGTTCTTC.

J is TRBJ2-5 and V is TRBV18; 7 bases line up with TRBD1. The CDR3 sequence is 16 residues long. Germline trimming cut 6 bases from V and 7 bases from J; bases unmatched to any gene: 17. The V gene's germline CDR1 is KGHSH and CDR2 LQKENI. The CDR3 loop reads CASSSATGVSLGTQYF. CDR3 nucleotide sequence: TGTGCCAGCTCGAGCGCAACAGGGGTCTCTCTCGGGACCCAGTACTTC.

V is TRBV5-4 and J is TRBJ2-3, with D perhaps matching TRBD2 (5 bases). CDR1 is SGHNT and CDR2 is YYREEE in the germline V gene (reference sequence). This CDR3 contains 14 residues. V was cut by 5 bases and J by 6 bases, with 16 bases left in between. The CDR3 DNA reads as TGTGCCAGCAGGAAAGGCGGGCAGGAGGATACGCAGTATTTT. This translates into CASRKGGQEDTQYF.

The J gene is TRBJ2-4, the V gene TRBV7-2; TRBD2 might be the D (5 bases). The CDR3 length is 15 residues. Looked up from germline, CDR1 is SGHTA and CDR2 is FQGNSA. V was trimmed by 4 bases and J by 2 bases, leaving 12 bases between them. As DNA, the CDR3 is TGTGCCAGCAGCTCCGAACGGGGTTCCAAAAACATTCAGTACTTC. Its protein product is CASSSERGSKNIQYF.

V is TRBV3-1 (or the pseudogene TRBV3-2) and J is TRBJ2-7; weak D call: TRBD2 (6 bases). Trimming pared 6 bases from V and 5 bases from J, leaving 11 bases between. Germline V gene sequence: CDR1 LGHDT, CDR2 YNNKEL (reference sequence). The CDR3 covers 12 residues. The chain's CDR3 is CASRAGGNEQYF. DNA of the CDR3: TGTGCCAGCAGAGCCGGAGGGAACGAGCAGTACTTC.

The chain is built from TRBV24-1 and TRBJ2-2, with D maybe TRBD1 (5 bases). This CDR3 region has 17 residues. Trimming took off 2 bases at V and 3 bases at J, with 15 bases between the two ends. Germline CDR1 is KGHDR and CDR2 is SFDVKD. DNA for the CDR3: TGTGCCACCAGTGATTCCCCCGGTGGGGCGGACACCGGGGAGCTGTTTTTT. This encodes CATSDSPGGADTGELFF.

This clone was observed a single time. The V call is TRBV7-8, the J call TRBJ1-2; TRBD1 matches at 8 bases. The germline gives CDR1 SGHVS, CDR2 FQNEAQ. CDR3 length: 13 residues. The ends lost 5 bases at V and 4 bases at J; junction bases unmatched: 3. In DNA, the CDR3 is TGTGCCAGCAGCCCCGACAGGGGCTATGGCTACACCTTC. Translated, it gives CASSPDRGYGYTF.

The chain recombines TRBV2 with TRBJ1-2, with a weak D call TRBD1 (6 bases). Deletions cut 6 bases from V and 6 bases from J, with 14 bases between. The CDR3 is 13 amino acids. CDR1 and CDR2 (germline): SNHLY, FYNNEI. CDR3 protein: CASSPGTPDGYTF. DNA of the CDR3: TGTGCCAGCAGCCCCGGGACACCGGATGGCTACACCTTC.

The gene calls are TRBV5-6 and TRBJ2-2; a weak D match, TRBD2 (5 bases). The V end lost 9 bases, the J end lost 5 bases, and 20 bases lay between the germline ends. This CDR3 region has 15 residues. CDR1 and CDR2 from the germline V gene are SGHDT and YYEEEE. The CDR3 spells CATRLWGPGTGELFF. The CDR3 nucleotides are TGTGCCACTCGACTCTGGGGTCCGGGAACCGGGGAGCTGTTTTTT.

V usage is TRBV27 and J usage is TRBJ2-2, with 7 positions matching TRBD1. Germline CDR1 and CDR2: MNHEY and SMNVEV (reference sequence). V was clipped by 3 bases and J by 5 bases; unmatched bases: 3. This CDR3 spans 14 amino acids. In DNA form, the CDR3 reads TGTGCCAGCAGTTTTCACAGGGGAACCGGGGAGCTGTTTTTT. Translated, it gives CASSFHRGTGELFF.

The chain carries TRBV15 and TRBJ2-7, with TRBD1 identical over 7 bases. The CDR3 sequence is 15 residues long. V was pared by 0 bases and J by 4 bases, with 6 bases of the junction left unmatched. Germline CDR1 is LNHNV and CDR2 is YYDKDF (reference sequence). The CDR3 DNA reads TGTGCCACCAGCAGAGATATAGGACAGGCTTACGAGCAGTACTTC. The encoded protein is CATSRDIGQAYEQYF.